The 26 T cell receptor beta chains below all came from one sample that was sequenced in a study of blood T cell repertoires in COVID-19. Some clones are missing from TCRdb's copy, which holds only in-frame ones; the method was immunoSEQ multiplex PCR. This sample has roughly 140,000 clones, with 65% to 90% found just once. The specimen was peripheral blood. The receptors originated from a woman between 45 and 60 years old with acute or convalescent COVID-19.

As DNA, the CDR3 is TGTGCCAGTAGTGCAACGCAGAGGGGGCTGGATACGCAGTATTTT. This encodes CASSATQRGLDTQYF. This chain uses TRBV19 with TRBJ2-3; 7 bases are shared with TRBD1. Trimming removed 5 bases from V and 6 bases from J; junction bases left unmatched: 11. The CDR3 contains 15 residues. Germline V gene lookup returns CDR1 LNHDA and CDR2 SQIVND (reference sequence). The full variable domain, with the rest looked up from reference TRBV19 and TRBJ2-3, is DGGITQSPKYLFRKEGQNVTLSCEQNLNHDAMYWYRQDPGQGLRLIYYSQIVNDFQKGDIAEGYSVSREKKESFPLTVTSAQKNPTAFYLCASSATQRGLDTQYFGPGTRLTVL.

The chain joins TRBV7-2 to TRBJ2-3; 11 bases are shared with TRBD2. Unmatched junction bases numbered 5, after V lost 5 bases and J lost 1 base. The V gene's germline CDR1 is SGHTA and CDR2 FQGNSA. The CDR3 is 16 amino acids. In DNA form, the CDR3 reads TGTGCCAGCAGCCGGAGGGGACTAGCGGGCACAGATACGCAGTATTTT. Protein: CASSRRGLAGTDTQYF.

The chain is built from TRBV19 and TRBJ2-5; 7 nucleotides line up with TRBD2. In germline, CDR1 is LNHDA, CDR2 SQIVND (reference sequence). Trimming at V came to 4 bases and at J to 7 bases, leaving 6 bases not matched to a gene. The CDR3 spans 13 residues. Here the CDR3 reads CASSRETGGTQYF. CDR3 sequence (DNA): TGTGCCAGTAGTAGAGAAACGGGAGGGACCCAGTACTTC.

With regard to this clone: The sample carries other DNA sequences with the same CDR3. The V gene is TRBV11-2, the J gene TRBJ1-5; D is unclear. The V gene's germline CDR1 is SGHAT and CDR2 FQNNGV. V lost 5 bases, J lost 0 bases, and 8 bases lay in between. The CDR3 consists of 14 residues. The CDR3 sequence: CASSPRHSNQPQHF. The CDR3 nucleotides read TGTGCCAGCAGCCCTCGACATAGCAATCAGCCCCAGCATTTT.

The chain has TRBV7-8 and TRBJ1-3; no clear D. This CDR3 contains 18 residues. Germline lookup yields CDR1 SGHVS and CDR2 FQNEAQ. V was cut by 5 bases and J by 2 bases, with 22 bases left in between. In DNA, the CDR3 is TGTGCCAGCAGCCCGAGTTTTTCCGGGGAAGTTCCTGGAAACACCATATATTTT. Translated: CASSPSFSGEVPGNTIYF. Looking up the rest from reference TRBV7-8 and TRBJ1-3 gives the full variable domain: GAGVSQSPRYKVAKRGQDVALRCDPISGHVSLFWYQQALGQGPEFLTYFQNEAQLDKSGLPSDRFFAERPEGSVSTLKIQRTQQEDSAVYLCASSPSFSGEVPGNTIYFGEGSWLTVV.

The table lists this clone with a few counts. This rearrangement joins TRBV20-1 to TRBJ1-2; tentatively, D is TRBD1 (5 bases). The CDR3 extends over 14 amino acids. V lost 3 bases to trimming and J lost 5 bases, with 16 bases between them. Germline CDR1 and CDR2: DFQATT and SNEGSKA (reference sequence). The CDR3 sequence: CSASSQGFKYGYTF. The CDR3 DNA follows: TGCAGTGCTAGTTCGCAGGGTTTTAAGTATGGCTACACCTTC.

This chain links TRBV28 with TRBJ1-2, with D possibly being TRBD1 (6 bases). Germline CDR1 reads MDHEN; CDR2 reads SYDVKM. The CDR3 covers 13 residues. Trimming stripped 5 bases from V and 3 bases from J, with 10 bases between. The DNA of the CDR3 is TGTGCCAGCAGTCGTCAGGGGTACTATGGCTACACCTTC. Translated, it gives CASSRQGYYGYTF.

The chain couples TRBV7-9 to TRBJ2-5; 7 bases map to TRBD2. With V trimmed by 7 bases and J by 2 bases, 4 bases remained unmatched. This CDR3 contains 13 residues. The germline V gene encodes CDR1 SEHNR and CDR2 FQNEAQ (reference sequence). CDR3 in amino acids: CASTSGNQETQYF. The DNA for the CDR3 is TGTGCCAGCACGAGCGGGAATCAAGAGACCCAGTACTTC.

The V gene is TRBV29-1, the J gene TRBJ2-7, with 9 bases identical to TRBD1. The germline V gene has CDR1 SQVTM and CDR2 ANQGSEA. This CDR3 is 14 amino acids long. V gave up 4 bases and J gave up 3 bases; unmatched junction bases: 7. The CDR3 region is CSVVRGQGHYEQYF. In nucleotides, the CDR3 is TGCAGCGTTGTGAGGGGACAGGGCCACTACGAGCAGTACTTC.

This CDR3 reads CASSLLNRGNYGYTF. The DNA of the CDR3 is TGTGCCAGCAGTTTACTAAACCGGGGTAACTATGGCTACACCTTC. The V call is TRBV28, the J call TRBJ1-2; D unresolved. This CDR3 has 15 residues. Germline V gives CDR1 MDHEN, CDR2 SYDVKM. V was clipped by 2 bases and J by 1 base, with 11 bases between them.

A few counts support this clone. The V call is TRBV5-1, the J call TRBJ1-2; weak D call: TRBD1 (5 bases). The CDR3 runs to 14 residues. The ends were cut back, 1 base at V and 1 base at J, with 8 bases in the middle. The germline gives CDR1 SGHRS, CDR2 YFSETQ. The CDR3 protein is CASSLLQDNYGYTF. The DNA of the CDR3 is TGCGCCAGCAGCTTGTTACAGGATAACTATGGCTACACCTTC.

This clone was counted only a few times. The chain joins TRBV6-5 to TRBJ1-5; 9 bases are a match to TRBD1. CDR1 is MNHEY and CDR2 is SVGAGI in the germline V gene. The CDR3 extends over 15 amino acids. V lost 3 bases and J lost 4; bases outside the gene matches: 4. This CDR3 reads CASSYTGGPNQPQHF. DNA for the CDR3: TGTGCCAGCAGTTATACAGGGGGCCCTAATCAGCCCCAGCATTTT.

The CDR3: CASNPGQGYQPQHF. Here the CDR3 DNA reads TGTGCCAGTAACCCGGGACAGGGATATCAGCCCCAGCATTTT. The chain couples TRBV19 to TRBJ1-5; the match to TRBD1 covers 9 bases. With 7 bases clipped from V and 5 bases from J, the junction kept 6 bases outside the gene matches. CDR1 is LNHDA, CDR2 SQIVND, per germline (reference sequence). The CDR3 is 14 amino acids.

The DNA for the CDR3 is TGTGCCAGCAGCTTACGCAAGGGGAAGATAAATCGGGCAGATACGCAGTATTTT. The encoded protein is CASSLRKGKINRADTQYF. The chain has TRBV7-9 and TRBJ2-3; TRBD1 is a possible D gene (5 bases). The length of the CDR3 is 18 residues. Germline CDR1 reads SEHNR; CDR2 reads FQNEAQ (reference sequence). The V end was cut by 2 bases, the J end by 4 bases, with 22 bases between.

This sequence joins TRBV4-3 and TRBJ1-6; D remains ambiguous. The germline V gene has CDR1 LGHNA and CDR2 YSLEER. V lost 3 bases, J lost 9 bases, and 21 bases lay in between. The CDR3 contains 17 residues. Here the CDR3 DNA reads TGCGCCAGCAGCCAGGAGCCCTCGGATCGTCAAGGTTCACCCCTCCACTTT. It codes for CASSQEPSDRQGSPLHF.

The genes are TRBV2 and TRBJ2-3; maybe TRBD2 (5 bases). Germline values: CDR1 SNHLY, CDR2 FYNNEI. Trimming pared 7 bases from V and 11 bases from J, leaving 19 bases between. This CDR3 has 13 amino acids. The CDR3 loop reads CASTPTGSEGQYF. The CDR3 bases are TGTGCCAGCACCCCCACGGGCAGTGAGGGGCAGTATTTT.

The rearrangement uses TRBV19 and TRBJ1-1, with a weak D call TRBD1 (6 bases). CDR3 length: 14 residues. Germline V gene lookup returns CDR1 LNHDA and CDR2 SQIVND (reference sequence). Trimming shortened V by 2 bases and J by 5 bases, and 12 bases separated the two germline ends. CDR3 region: CASSIWRTETEAFF. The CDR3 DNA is TGTGCCAGTAGTATATGGCGGACAGAGACTGAAGCTTTCTTT. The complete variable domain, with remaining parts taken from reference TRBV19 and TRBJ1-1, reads DGGITQSPKYLFRKEGQNVTLSCEQNLNHDAMYWYRQDPGQGLRLIYYSQIVNDFQKGDIAEGYSVSREKKESFPLTVTSAQKNPTAFYLCASSIWRTETEAFFGQGTRLTVV.

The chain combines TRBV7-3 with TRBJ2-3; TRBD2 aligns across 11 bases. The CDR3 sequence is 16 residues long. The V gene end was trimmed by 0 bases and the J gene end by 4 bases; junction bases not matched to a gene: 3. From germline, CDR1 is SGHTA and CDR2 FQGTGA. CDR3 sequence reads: CASSLTPSGGSDTQYF. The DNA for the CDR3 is TGTGCCAGCAGCTTAACGCCTAGCGGGGGGTCAGATACGCAGTATTTT. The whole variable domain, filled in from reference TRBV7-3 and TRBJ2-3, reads GAGVSQTPSNKVTEKGKYVELRCDPISGHTALYWYRQSLGQGPEFLIYFQGTGAADDSGLPNDRFFAVRPEGSVSTLKIQRTERGDSAVYLCASSLTPSGGSDTQYFGPGTRLTVL.

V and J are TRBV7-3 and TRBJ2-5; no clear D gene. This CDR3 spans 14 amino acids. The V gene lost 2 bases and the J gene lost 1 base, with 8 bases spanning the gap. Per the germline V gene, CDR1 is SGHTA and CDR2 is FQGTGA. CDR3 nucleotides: TGTGCCAGCAGCTTAGGTCCCAGCCAAGAGACCCAGTACTTC. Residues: CASSLGPSQETQYF.

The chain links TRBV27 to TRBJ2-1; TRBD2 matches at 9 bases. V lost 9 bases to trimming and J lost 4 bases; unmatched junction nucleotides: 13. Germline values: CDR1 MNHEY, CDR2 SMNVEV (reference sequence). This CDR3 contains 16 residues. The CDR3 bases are TGTGCCAGTCAGCTTAGGCGGGAGGGTTTGTACAATGAGCAGTTCTTC. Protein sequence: CASQLRREGLYNEQFF.

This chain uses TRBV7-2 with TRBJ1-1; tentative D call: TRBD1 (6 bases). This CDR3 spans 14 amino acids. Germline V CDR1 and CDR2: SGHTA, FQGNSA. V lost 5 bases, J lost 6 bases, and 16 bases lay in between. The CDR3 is CASSPNRVFAEAFF. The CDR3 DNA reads TGTGCCAGCAGCCCAAACAGGGTTTTCGCTGAAGCTTTCTTT.

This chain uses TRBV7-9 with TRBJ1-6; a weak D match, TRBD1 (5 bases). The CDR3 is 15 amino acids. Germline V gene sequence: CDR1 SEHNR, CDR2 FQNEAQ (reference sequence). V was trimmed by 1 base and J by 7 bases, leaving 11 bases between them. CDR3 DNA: TGTGCCAGCAGCTTAGGGGGCAGCCGAAATTCACCCCTCCACTTT. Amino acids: CASSLGGSRNSPLHF. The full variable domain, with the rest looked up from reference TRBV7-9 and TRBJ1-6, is DTGVSQNPRHKITKRGQNVTFRCDPISEHNRLYWYRQTLGQGPEFLTYFQNEAQLEKSRLLSDRFSAERPKGSFSTLEIQRTEQGDSAMYLCASSLGGSRNSPLHFGNGTRLTVT.

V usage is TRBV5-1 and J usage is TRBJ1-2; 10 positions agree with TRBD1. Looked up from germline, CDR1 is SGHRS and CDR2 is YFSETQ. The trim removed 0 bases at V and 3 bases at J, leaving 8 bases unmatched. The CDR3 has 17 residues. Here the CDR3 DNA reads TGCGCCAGCAGCTTGGGAGGGACAGGGGTTCGGGACTATGGCTACACCTTC. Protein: CASSLGGTGVRDYGYTF.

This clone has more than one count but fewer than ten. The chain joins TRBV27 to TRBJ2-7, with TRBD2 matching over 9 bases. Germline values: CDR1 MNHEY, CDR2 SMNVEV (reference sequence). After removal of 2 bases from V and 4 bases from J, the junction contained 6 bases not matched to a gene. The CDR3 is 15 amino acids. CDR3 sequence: CASSLAGGPLYEQYF. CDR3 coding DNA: TGTGCCAGCAGTTTAGCGGGAGGGCCTCTATACGAGCAGTACTTC.

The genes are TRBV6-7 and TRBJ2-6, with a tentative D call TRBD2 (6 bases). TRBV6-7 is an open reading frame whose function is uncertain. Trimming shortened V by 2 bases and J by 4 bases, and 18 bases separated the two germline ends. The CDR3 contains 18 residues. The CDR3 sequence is CASSYLMVGGSGANVLTF. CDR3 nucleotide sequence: TGTGCCAGCAGTTACCTTATGGTTGGGGGGTCCGGGGCCAACGTCCTGACTTTC.

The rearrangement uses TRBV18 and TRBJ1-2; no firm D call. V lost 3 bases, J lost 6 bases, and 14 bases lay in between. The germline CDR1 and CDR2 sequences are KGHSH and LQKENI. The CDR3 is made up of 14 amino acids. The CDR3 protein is CASSPGVGGDGYTF. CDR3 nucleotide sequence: TGTGCCAGCTCACCGGGAGTTGGTGGGGATGGCTACACCTTC. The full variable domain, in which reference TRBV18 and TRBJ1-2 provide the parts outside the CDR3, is NAGVMQNPRHLVRRRGQEARLRCSPMKGHSHVYWYRQLPEEGLKFMVYLQKENIIDESGMPKERFSAEFPKEGPSILRIQQVVRGDSAAYFCASSPGVGGDGYTFGSGTRLTVV.